This paragraph covers one T cell receptor beta chain sequence. Its antigen remains unknown. In the PCR, 60 Vbeta and 13 Jbeta primers were used. TCRdb keeps only in-frame clones here, not all; method: immunoSEQ multiplex PCR. The sample contains about 170,000 clones, 78% of which appear only once. These data originate in a study of cytomegalovirus exposure and HLA in healthy donors. Findings of the study overall: Prior analysis indicated that the majority of TCR beta V segments exhibited productivity approximately 87% or approximately 30% of the time. In vitro testing confirmed a few CMV-associated chains as specific for CMV antigens. Information on immune exposure was restricted to one variable (CMV serostatus).

With V trimmed by 0 bases and J by 5 bases, 12 bases remained unmatched. The CDR3 sequence is 17 residues long. The V gene's germline CDR1 is MGHRA and CDR2 YSYEKL. The TCR was taken from a woman in her fifties or sixties in good health and CMV-seropositive. The rearrangement links TRBV4-1 to TRBJ1-2; 7 bases match TRBD1. The material sequenced was PBMCs. For the CDR3, the DNA is TGCGCCAGCAGCCAAGATAGTGGGCAGGGGGTGCATTATGGCTACACCTTC. It translates to CASSQDSGQGVHYGYTF.